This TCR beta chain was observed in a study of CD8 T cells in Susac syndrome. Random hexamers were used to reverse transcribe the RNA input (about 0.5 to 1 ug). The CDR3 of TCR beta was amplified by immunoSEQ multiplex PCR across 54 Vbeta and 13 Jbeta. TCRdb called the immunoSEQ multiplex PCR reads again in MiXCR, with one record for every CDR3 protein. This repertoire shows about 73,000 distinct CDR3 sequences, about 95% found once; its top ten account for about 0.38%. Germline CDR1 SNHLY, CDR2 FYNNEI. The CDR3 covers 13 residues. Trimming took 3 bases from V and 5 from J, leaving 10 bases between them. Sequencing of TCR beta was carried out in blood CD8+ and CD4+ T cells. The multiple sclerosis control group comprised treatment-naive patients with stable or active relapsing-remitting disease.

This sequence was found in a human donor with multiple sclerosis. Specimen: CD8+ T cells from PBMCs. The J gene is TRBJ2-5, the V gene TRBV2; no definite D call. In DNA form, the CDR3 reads TGTGCCAGCAGTGAGCGGAAGGTGGAGACCCAGTACTTC. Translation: CASSERKVETQYF.